The 4 T cell receptor beta chains in this list originate from one sample, sequenced in a study of cytomegalovirus exposure and HLA in healthy donors. Amplification used 60 Vbeta primers and 13 Jbeta primers. Sequencing was performed with immunoSEQ multiplex PCR; in TCRdb, only in-frame clones are kept and a portion is missing. The sample consists of hundreds of thousands of clones, approximately 88% of them appearing once. The material sequenced was PBMCs. The receptors stem from a boy younger than 10 in good health and CMV-seronegative.

Remarks on this clone: This same CDR3 is encoded by further DNA sequences in the sample. The chain couples TRBV19 to TRBJ1-1, with 7 bases aligning to TRBD1. Germline CDR1 and CDR2: LNHDA and SQIVND (reference sequence). This CDR3 is built from 13 residues. V shed 1 base, J shed 5 bases, and the junction held 1 base outside the gene matches. The CDR3 spells CASSIGQGTEAFF. For the CDR3, the DNA is TGTGCCAGTAGTATAGGACAGGGTACTGAAGCTTTCTTT.

This rearrangement joins TRBV2 to TRBJ1-4; no reliable D call. The germline CDR1 and CDR2 sequences are SNHLY and FYNNEI. Trimming cost V 4 bases and J 8 bases, with 8 bases left between them. The CDR3 is 12 residues long. CDR3 in amino acids: CASSVSGEKLFF. CDR3 sequence (DNA): TGTGCCAGCAGTGTATCGGGAGAAAAACTGTTTTTT.

The chain recombines TRBV5-1 with TRBJ2-5, with 7 bases aligning to TRBD1. Per germline, CDR1 SGHRS and CDR2 YFSETQ. This CDR3 is 14 amino acids long. V lost 2 bases, J lost 5 bases, and 6 bases stayed unmatched. The CDR3 protein is CASSLKGAQETQYF. The CDR3 DNA sequence: TGCGCCAGCAGCTTAAAGGGGGCACAGGAGACCCAGTACTTC.

J is TRBJ2-5 and V is TRBV25-1, with 8 bases matching TRBD1. The J call is in doubt because the DNA end fits TRBJ2-7 better. This CDR3 region has 15 residues. The germline gives CDR1 MGHDK, CDR2 SYGVNS. The CDR3 protein is CASSVGQGATYEQYF. The DNA for the CDR3 is TGTGCCAGCAGTGTCGGGCAGGGGGCCACCTACGAGCAGTACTTC.